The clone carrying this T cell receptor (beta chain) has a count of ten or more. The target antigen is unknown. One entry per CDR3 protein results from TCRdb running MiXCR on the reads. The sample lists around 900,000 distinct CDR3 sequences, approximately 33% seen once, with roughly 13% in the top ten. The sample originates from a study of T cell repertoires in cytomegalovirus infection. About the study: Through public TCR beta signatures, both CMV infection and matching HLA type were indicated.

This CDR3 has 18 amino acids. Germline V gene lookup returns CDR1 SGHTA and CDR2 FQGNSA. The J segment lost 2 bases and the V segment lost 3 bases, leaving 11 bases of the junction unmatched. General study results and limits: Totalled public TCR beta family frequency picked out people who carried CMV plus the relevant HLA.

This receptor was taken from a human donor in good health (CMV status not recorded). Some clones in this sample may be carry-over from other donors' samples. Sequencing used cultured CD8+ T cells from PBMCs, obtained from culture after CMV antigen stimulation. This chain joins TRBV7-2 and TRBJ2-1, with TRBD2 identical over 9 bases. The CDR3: CASSLRDASGDTYNEQFF. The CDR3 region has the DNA TGTGCCAGCAGCTTGAGAGATGCTAGCGGGGATACCTACAATGAGCAGTTCTTC.